This TCR beta chain was captured by sequencing in a study of sequential checkpoint blockade in melanoma. Study-wide context: Arm A got nivolumab then ipilimumab; arm B the reverse, 1:1. Maintenance nivolumab came after either treatment sequence.

The method was immunoSEQ multiplex PCR; TCRdb's version includes in-frame clones alone and lacks a portion of them. The sample records some 6,100 clones, roughly 50% being singletons. Germline V gives CDR1 SGDLS, CDR2 YYNGEE. The CDR3 is 12 amino acids. Trimming removed 8 bases from V and 3 bases from J, with 9 bases in between. The treatment was: randomized to nivolumab then ipilimumab (arm A) or the reverse (arm B). No patient had prior DNA-damaging chemotherapy. Sorted cells were live CD3+CD8+, lacking CD19 and CD56, from PBMCs. This specimen consisted of CD8+ T cells sorted from blood (inferred from file names), obtained from a patient given nivolumab and ipilimumab in sequence. The clonotype comes from a human donor with melanoma. The chain uses TRBV9 and TRBJ1-3; D gene ambiguous. The CDR3 DNA follows: TGTGCCAGTGCGGGAGATGGAAACACCATATATTTT. Amino acids: CASAGDGNTIYF.